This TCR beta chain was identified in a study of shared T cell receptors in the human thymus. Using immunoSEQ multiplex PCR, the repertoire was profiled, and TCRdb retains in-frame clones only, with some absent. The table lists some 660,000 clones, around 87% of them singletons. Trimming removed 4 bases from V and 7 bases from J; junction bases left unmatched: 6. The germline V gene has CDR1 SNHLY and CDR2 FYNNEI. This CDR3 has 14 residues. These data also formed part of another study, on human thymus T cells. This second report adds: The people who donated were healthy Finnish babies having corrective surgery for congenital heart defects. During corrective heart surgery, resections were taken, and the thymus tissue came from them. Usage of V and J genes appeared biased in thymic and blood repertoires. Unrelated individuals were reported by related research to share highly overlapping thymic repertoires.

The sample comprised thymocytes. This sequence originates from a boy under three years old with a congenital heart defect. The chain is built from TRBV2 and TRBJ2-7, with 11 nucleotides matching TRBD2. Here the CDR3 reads CASSVLAGGWEQYF. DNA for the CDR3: TGTGCCAGCAGTGTGCTAGCGGGAGGATGGGAGCAGTACTTC.